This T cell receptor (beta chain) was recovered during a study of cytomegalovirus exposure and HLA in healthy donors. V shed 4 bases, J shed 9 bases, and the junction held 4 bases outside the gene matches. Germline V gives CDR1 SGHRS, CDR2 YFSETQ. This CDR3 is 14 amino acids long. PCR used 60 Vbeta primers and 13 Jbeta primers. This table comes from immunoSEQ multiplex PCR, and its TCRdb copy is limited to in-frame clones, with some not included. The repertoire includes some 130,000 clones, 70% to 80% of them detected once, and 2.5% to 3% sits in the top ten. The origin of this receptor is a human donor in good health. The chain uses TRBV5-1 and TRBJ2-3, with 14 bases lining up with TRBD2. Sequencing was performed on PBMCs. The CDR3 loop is CASSQGLAGETQYF. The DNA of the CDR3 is TGCGCCAGCAGCCAGGGACTAGCGGGGGAAACGCAGTATTTT.